This T cell receptor (beta chain) was recorded in a study of cytomegalovirus exposure and HLA in healthy donors. Study information: In an early release, HLA-typed donors contributed some 82 million unique TCR sequences.

As to this clone: No antigen is known for it.

The CDR3 contains 15 residues. The germline CDR1 and CDR2 sequences are SNHLY and FYNNEI. PCR primers comprised 60 Vbeta and 13 Jbeta primers. Clones were sequenced by immunoSEQ multiplex PCR, and TCRdb holds only the in-frame ones, with some missing. The sample includes about 92,000 clones, 84% seen only once; the top ten take roughly 5.9%. Findings and caveats of the study: Most observed TCR sequences were rare, whereas some public TCRs were detected in many donors. Most CMV-associated TCR beta chains were later found to appear HLA-restricted.

Input material: PBMCs. The sequence came from a woman between 18 and 30 years old in good health and CMV-seropositive. V is TRBV2 and J is TRBJ2-2; 9 nucleotides line up with TRBD1. CDR3 coding DNA: TGTGCGGCAGGACAGGGGCCATCGAACACCGGGGAGCTGTTTTTT. As protein: CAAGQGPSNTGELFF.